Following are 20 T cell receptor beta chains from one sample sequenced in a study of blood T cells in healthy people across ages. Alongside a J-beta primer mix, a sample-barcoded 5' primer served in a second PCR lasting about 7 to 11 cycles. TCRdb called the 5' RACE reads again in MiXCR, with one record for every CDR3 protein. The table shows approximately 810,000 distinct CDR3 sequences, with under 35% occurring only once. The sequenced sample consisted of blood. All receptors derive from a woman aged 80 or over in good health.

In the case of this clonotype: This may be a read error, as it is one base from a much larger clone. The chain couples TRBV10-2 to TRBJ1-5; TRBD1 matches at 10 bases. The CDR3 consists of 15 residues. With V trimmed by 11 bases and J by 1 base, 8 bases remained unmatched. CDR1 and CDR2 from the germline V gene are WSHSY and SAAADI. The CDR3 DNA reads as TGCGCCGGCACGCGGGACAGGGGAAGCAATCAGCCCCAGCATTTT. Translation: CAGTRDRGSNQPQHF.

This rearrangement joins TRBV2 to TRBJ2-5; 11 bases are shared with TRBD1. This CDR3 is 16 amino acids long. The junction had 13 bases not matched to a gene; V was cut back by 8 bases and J by 5 bases. Germline V gene sequence: CDR1 SNHLY, CDR2 FYNNEI. The CDR3 reads CASSLARTGGMETQYF. The CDR3 DNA reads as TGTGCCAGCTCACTCGCTCGGACAGGGGGCATGGAGACCCAGTACTTC.

This clonotype was seen at least ten times. This sequence joins TRBV9 and TRBJ1-1; 8 bases match TRBD1. Looked up from germline, CDR1 is SGDLS and CDR2 is YYNGEE. The CDR3 runs 15 residues. V trimming: 0 bases; J trimming: 6 bases; junction bases outside the gene matches: 7. The CDR3 coding sequence is TGTGCCAGCAGCGTAGTAGGTCAGGGGGCGGCTGAAGCTTTCTTT. Translating gives CASSVVGQGAAEAFF.

CDR3 coding DNA: TGTGCCAGCAGCCCCTTCCCGGGATTAGTGGGGGGGAGTTACAATGAGCAGTTCTTC. Residues: CASSPFPGLVGGSYNEQFF. The chain is built from TRBV3-1 and TRBJ2-1, with 7 nucleotides matching TRBD2. Germline CDR1 LGHDT, CDR2 YNNKEL (reference sequence). The J segment lost 4 bases and the V segment lost 4 bases, leaving 19 bases of the junction unmatched. The CDR3 loop spans 19 amino acids.

This clonotype was detected ten times or more. The rearrangement links TRBV28 to TRBJ1-5; D is possibly TRBD1 (6 bases). Per germline, CDR1 MDHEN and CDR2 SYDVKM. There are 13 residues in the CDR3. V lost 6 bases to trimming and J lost 9 bases, with 15 bases between them. CDR3 nucleotides: TGTGCCAGCAGACTGGACAGAATTTTGCCCCAGCATTTT. Protein product: CASRLDRILPQHF.

This clonotype has at least ten counts. The chain has TRBV11-2 and TRBJ2-1, with 8 nucleotides matching TRBD2. V shed 5 bases and J 1 base; nucleotides not matched to a gene: 7. CDR3 length: 16 amino acids. CDR1 is SGHAT, CDR2 FQNNGV, per germline. The CDR3 here is CASSPQRGPSYNEQFF. The CDR3 DNA reads TGTGCCAGCAGCCCTCAGCGGGGGCCGTCCTACAATGAGCAGTTCTTC.

The rearrangement joins TRBV18 to TRBJ2-5; TRBD1 matches 8 bases. The J segment lost 3 bases and the V segment lost 1 base, leaving 7 bases of the junction unmatched. Germline CDR1 is KGHSH and CDR2 is LQKENI. There are 16 residues in the CDR3. CDR3 bases: TGTGCCAGCTCACCACGTGAGACAGGGGTAGAAGAGACCCAGTACTTC. Its protein is CASSPRETGVEETQYF.

The genes are TRBV7-6 and TRBJ2-7; D is uncertain. The DNA end is more similar to TRBJ2-5, so the J call may be wrong. In germline, CDR1 is SGHVS, CDR2 FNYEAQ. The length of the CDR3 is 13 residues. The CDR3 protein is CASNQSWLVTQYF. The CDR3, as DNA: TGTGCCAGCAACCAAAGCTGGTTAGTGACCCAGTACTTC.

This clonotype was observed a single time. A read error may explain this, as a much larger clone is one base away. This rearrangement joins TRBV6-6 to TRBJ2-5; D perhaps matches TRBD1 (7 bases). The CDR3 spans 16 residues. Trimming took 2 bases from V and 9 from J, leaving 22 bases between them. Per the germline V gene, CDR1 is MNHNY and CDR2 is SVGAGI (reference sequence). CDR3 in amino acids: CASSYDSAGGQLAQYF. In DNA, the CDR3 is TGTGCCAGCAGTTACGATTCGGCAGGGGGGCAATTGGCCCAGTACTTC.

Only a few counts were recorded for this clonotype. V usage is TRBV3-1 and J usage is TRBJ1-6; TRBD1 might be the D (6 bases). V lost 4 bases, J lost 7 bases, and 17 bases lay in between. Germline V CDR1 and CDR2: LGHDT, YNNKEL (reference sequence). The CDR3 runs 16 residues. Here the CDR3 DNA reads TGTGCCAGCAGCCGTCAACAGGGAACTCGCAATTCACCCCTCCACTTT. Translation: CASSRQQGTRNSPLHF.

V gene TRBV7-9 combines with J gene TRBJ1-1; D is unresolved. The germline gives CDR1 SEHNR, CDR2 FQNEAQ (reference sequence). The CDR3 sequence is 14 residues long. Trimming removed 1 base from V and 7 bases from J, with 13 bases in between. The CDR3 region is CASSLGVSVGEAFF. CDR3 nucleotides: TGTGCCAGCAGCTTAGGGGTGTCCGTTGGTGAAGCTTTCTTT. Based on the CDR3 plus reference TRBV7-9 and TRBJ1-1, the full variable domain is DTGVSQNPRHKITKRGQNVTFRCDPISEHNRLYWYRQTLGQGPEFLTYFQNEAQLEKSRLLSDRFSAERPKGSFSTLEIQRTEQGDSAMYLCASSLGVSVGEAFFGQGTRLTVV.

In its sample, this clonotype was seen many times. J is TRBJ2-5 and V is TRBV9; D possibly uses TRBD1 or TRBD2 (5 bases each). The V gene's germline CDR1 is SGDLS and CDR2 YYNGEE. The ends were cut back, 4 bases at V and 7 bases at J, with 17 bases in the middle. The CDR3 totals 14 residues. The CDR3: CASSQTGTEATQYF. In DNA form, the CDR3 reads TGTGCCAGCAGCCAGACCGGGACCGAGGCGACCCAGTACTTC.

Remarks on this clonotype: This could be a read error, since a much larger clone is one nucleotide away. The J gene is TRBJ2-5, the V gene TRBV18; D is ambiguous. The CDR3 is 14 residues long. V was shortened by 3 bases and J by 4 bases, with 12 bases between the two germline ends. Per the germline V gene, CDR1 is KGHSH and CDR2 is LQKENI. The CDR3 protein is CASSPTAELETQYF. In DNA form, the CDR3 reads TGTGCCAGCTCACCGACCGCCGAGTTAGAGACCCAGTACTTC.

The V call is TRBV11-2, the J call TRBJ2-7; possible D gene TRBD2, 6 bases. This CDR3 has 16 residues. CDR1 and CDR2 (germline): SGHAT, FQNNGV. The ends were cut back, 1 base at V and 2 bases at J, with 15 bases in the middle. CDR3 DNA: TGTGCCAGCAGCTTAGCGGGAGCAGCGGATACCTACGAGCAGTACTTC. Encoded protein: CASSLAGAADTYEQYF.

This clonotype was observed a single time. A read error may explain this, as a much larger clone is one base away. The chain couples TRBV5-1 to TRBJ2-5; 13 bases map to TRBD2. CDR1 SGHRS and CDR2 YFSETQ come from the germline V gene. V shed 4 bases, J shed 11 bases, and the junction held 11 bases outside the gene matches. The length of the CDR3 is 15 residues. The CDR3 sequence is CASSIGLAGDNEQYF. CDR3 DNA: TGCGCCAGCAGCATAGGACTAGCGGGGGACAATGAGCAGTACTTC.

This clonotype was detected many times. This rearrangement joins TRBV20-1 to TRBJ1-4, with 9 nucleotides matching TRBD1. CDR3 length equals 16 residues. Germline lookup yields CDR1 DFQATT and CDR2 SNEGSKA (reference sequence). Trimming removed 4 bases from V and 0 bases from J; junction bases left unmatched: 6. CDR3 residues: CSATGQGIATNEKLFF. The CDR3 DNA reads as TGCAGTGCTACGGGACAGGGCATTGCAACTAATGAAAAACTGTTTTTT.

This clonotype showed up many times. The chain is built from TRBV6-1 and TRBJ1-6; 8 bases are shared with TRBD1. There are 17 residues in the CDR3. With 7 bases clipped from V and 7 bases from J, the junction kept 15 bases outside the gene matches. Per the germline V gene, CDR1 is MNHNS and CDR2 is SASEGT. CDR3 coding DNA: TGTGCCAGCACCGATGGGGACAGGATGAGAAAAAATTCACCCCTCCACTTT. It translates to CASTDGDRMRKNSPLHF.

This clonotype has at least ten counts. The gene calls are TRBV5-4 and TRBJ2-5, with unresolved D. Trimming left V 6 bases short and J 2 bases short, with 11 bases between. Germline V CDR1 and CDR2: SGHNT, YYREEE (reference sequence). This CDR3 is built from 13 residues. For the CDR3, the DNA is TGTGCCAGCAAAGAGCCAGGACAAGAGACCCAGTACTTC. Its protein product is CASKEPGQETQYF.

This clonotype has ten or more counts. The CDR3: CSARDGSQPQHF. The CDR3 coding sequence is TGCAGTGCTAGAGACGGCAGTCAGCCCCAGCATTTT. The chain employs TRBV20-1 and TRBJ1-5; unclear D gene. Per germline, CDR1 DFQATT and CDR2 SNEGSKA (reference sequence). This CDR3 comprises 12 residues. The V end lost 0 bases, the J end lost 6 bases, and 6 bases lay between the germline ends.

Concerning this clonotype: This could be a read error, since a much larger clone is one nucleotide away. The gene calls are TRBV3-1 and TRBJ2-7; a weak D match, TRBD2 (5 bases). Germline V gives CDR1 LGHDT, CDR2 YNNKEL (reference sequence). The germline V and J ends were trimmed by 1 base and 2 bases, with 12 bases remaining between them. The CDR3 loop spans 15 amino acids. CDR3 nucleotides: TGTGCCAGCAGCCAAGGCCGGGGAACGACCTACGAGCAGTACTTC. This translates into CASSQGRGTTYEQYF.